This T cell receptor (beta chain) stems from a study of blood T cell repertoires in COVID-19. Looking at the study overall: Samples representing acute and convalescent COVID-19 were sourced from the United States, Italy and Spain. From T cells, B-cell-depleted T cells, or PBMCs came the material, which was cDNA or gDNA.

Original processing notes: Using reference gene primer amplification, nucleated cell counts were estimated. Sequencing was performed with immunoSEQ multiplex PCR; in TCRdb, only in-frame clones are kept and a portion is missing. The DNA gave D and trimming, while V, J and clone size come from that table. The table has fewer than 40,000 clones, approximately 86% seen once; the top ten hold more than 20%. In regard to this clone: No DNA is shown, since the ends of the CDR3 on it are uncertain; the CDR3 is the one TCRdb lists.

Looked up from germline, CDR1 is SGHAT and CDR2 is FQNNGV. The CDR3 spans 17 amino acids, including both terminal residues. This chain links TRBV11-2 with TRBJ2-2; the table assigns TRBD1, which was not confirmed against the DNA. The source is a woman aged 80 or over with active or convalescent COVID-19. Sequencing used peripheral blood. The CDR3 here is CASSFAGTGVRFGELFF.